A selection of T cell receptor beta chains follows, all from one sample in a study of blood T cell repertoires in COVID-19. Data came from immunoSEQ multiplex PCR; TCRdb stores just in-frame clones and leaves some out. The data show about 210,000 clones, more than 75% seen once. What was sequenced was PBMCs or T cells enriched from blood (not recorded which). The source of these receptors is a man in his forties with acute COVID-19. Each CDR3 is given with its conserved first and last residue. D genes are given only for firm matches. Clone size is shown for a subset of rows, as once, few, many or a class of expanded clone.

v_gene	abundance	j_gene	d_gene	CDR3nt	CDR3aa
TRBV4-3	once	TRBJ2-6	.	TGCGCCAGCAGCCAAGACAGCCTGGGAGAGCGTGGGGCCAACGTCCTGACTTTC	CASSQDSLGERGANVLTF
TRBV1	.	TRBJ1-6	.	TGCACCAGCAGCCAACTCTGCCAGGGGGATTCACCCCTCCACTTT	CTSSQLCQGDSPLHF
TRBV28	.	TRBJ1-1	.	TGTGCCAGCAGGCAGGGCATGAACACTGAAGCTTTCTTT	CASRQGMNTEAFF
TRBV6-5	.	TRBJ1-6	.	TGTGCCAGCAGTTCCAGCTATAATTCACCCCTCCACTTT	CASSSSYNSPLHF
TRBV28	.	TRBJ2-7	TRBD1	TGTGCCACCCTAACCGGGACAGGGTACTACGAGCAGTACTTC	CATLTGTGYYEQYF
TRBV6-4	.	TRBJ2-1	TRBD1	TGTGCCAGCAGTATCGGACAGGAGGTCAATGAGCAGTTCTTC	CASSIGQEVNEQFF
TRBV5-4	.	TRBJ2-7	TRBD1	TGTGCCAGCAGCTTCGGACAGGGGAGTTCCTACGAGCAGTACTTC	CASSFGQGSSYEQYF
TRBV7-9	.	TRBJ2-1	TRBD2	TGTGCCAGCAGCCCCCTAGGCGGGAGTGGAAATGAGCAGTTCTTC	CASSPLGGSGNEQFF
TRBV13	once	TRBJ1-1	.	TGTGCCAGCAGGATACAGACGAACACTGAAGCTTTCTTT	CASRIQTNTEAFF
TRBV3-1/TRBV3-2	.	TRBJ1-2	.	TGTGCCAGCAGCCAAGGAAACGAGGATTGCTACACCTTC	CASSQGNEDCYTF
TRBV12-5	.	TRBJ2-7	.	TGTGCTAGTGGTTTTGGGGGGGCGGAGCAGTACTTC	CASGFGGAEQYF
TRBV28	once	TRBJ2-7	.	TGTGCCAGCGAGGGGGACAACTCCTACGAGCAGTACTTC	CASEGDNSYEQYF
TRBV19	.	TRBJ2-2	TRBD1	TGTGCCAGTAGTATAGACCCAGACAGGGGCAGGGGCACCGGGGAGCTGTTTTTT	CASSIDPDRGRGTGELFF
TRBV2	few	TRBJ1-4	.	TGTGCCAGCAGTGACATGGCCAGGGAAAACCTGTTTTTT	CASSDMARENLFF
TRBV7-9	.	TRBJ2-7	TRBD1	TGTGCCAGCTTGGAGGGGACAGGGGGCCGCGAGCAGTACTTC	CASLEGTGGREQYF
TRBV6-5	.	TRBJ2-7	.	TGTGCCAGCAGTTACATGCGAGAGCAGTACTTC	CASSYMREQYF